This T cell receptor beta chain emerged from a study of CD8 T cells in ankylosing spondylitis. About this clonotype itself: A much more abundant neighbour one base away suggests this may be a read error.

One entry per CDR3 protein, called by TCRdb with MiXCR from the 5' RACE reads. The table has 270,000 or so distinct CDR3 sequences, about 18% seen once. This CDR3 comprises 17 residues. CDR1 and CDR2 (germline): DFQATT, SNEGSKA (reference sequence). The V call is TRBV20-1, the J call TRBJ2-1; D might be TRBD2 (5 bases). The specimen was blood, either unsorted or a sorted T cell fraction (not recorded which). The TCR comes from a male donor with ankylosing spondylitis or in good health (not recorded which). The chain's CDR3 is CSARPPPSYPSYNKQFF. DNA for the CDR3: TGCAGTGCTAGGCCCCCCCCTAGCTACCCCTCCTACAATAAGCAGTTCTTC.